This TCR beta chain was captured by sequencing in a study of blood T cell repertoires in COVID-19. Whole-study context: Sites across the United States, Italy and Spain contributed samples from acute and convalescent COVID-19.

Produced via immunoSEQ multiplex PCR; TCRdb's table is partial and in-frame only. The profile covers 250,000 or so clones, with approximately 90% appearing a single time and 4.1% taken by the ten largest. Germline loops: CDR1 SQVTM, CDR2 ANQGSEA. J gave up 5 bases and V 4 bases, and 8 bases lay outside the gene matches. This CDR3 is built from 14 residues. The sample consisted of PBMCs or T cells enriched from blood (not recorded which). The chain employs TRBV29-1 and TRBJ2-3; 8 bases agree with TRBD2. This receptor was identified in a woman aged 25 to 39 with acute COVID-19. The CDR3 spells CSVARRLALDTQYF. As DNA, the CDR3 is TGCAGCGTTGCGAGGCGACTAGCGTTAGATACGCAGTATTTT.